The sequence of this TCR beta chain was determined in a study of T-cell reconstitution after alpha-beta-depleted transplantation in children. Points from the study as a whole: Diversity of TCRbeta at day 60 was high in some patients, arising from surviving recipient T cells and thymic progenitors. When one year had passed after transplant, most T-cell counts and diversity came from newly produced T cells. It was reported that alpha-beta T cells came from several hundred expanded graft clones (about two months after transplant).

Unique molecular identifiers were built into the TCRbeta library. TCRdb used MiXCR to reprocess the PCR reads, holding one entry per CDR3 protein. The repertoire holds almost 250,000 distinct CDR3 sequences, with roughly a quarter as singletons. Concerning this clonotype: Its antigen is currently unknown.

V dropped 6 bases and J dropped 4 bases, with 16 bases sitting between them. The CDR3 runs 13 residues. Germline V gene sequence: CDR1 DFQATT, CDR2 SNEGSKA (reference sequence). The genes are TRBV20-1 and TRBJ2-7; D is possibly TRBD1 (7 bases). This clonotype was obtained from a girl aged 2 to 10 with Fanconi anemia, due to receive a stem cell transplant. The sequenced sample was PBMCs, obtained before TCRalphabeta/CD19-depleted stem cell transplant. The CDR3 DNA reads TGCAGTGCGAGGGGGCGGGAACGATACGAGCAGTACTTC. Its protein product is CSARGRERYEQYF.